The 22 T cell receptor beta chains below all came from one sample that was sequenced in a study of blood T cell repertoires in COVID-19. The table came from immunoSEQ multiplex PCR; TCRdb's copy has only in-frame clones and leaves some out. This table holds around 130,000 clones, roughly 80% found once. The sequenced sample was peripheral blood. The receptors come from a woman aged 80 or over with acute or convalescent COVID-19.

The V and J genes are TRBV28 and TRBJ1-4, with 9 bases fitting TRBD1. This CDR3 is built from 17 residues. Losses at the gene ends were 8 bases for V and 8 bases for J; bases not matched to a gene: 18. Germline assignment: CDR1 MDHEN and CDR2 SYDVKM. CDR3 protein: CASLTRRTDRGREKLFF. The CDR3 coding sequence is TGTGCCAGCCTGACCCGAAGAACGGACAGGGGAAGGGAAAAACTGTTTTTT.

The chain couples TRBV29-1 to TRBJ1-5; TRBD1 aligns across 9 bases. CDR3 length equals 12 residues. V shed 4 bases, J shed 7 bases, and the junction held 2 bases outside the gene matches. Per germline, CDR1 SQVTM and CDR2 ANQGSEA. CDR3 nucleotide sequence: TGCAGCGTTGGACAGGGGGTGCAGCCCCAGCATTTT. Translating it yields CSVGQGVQPQHF. Filled out from reference TRBV29-1 and TRBJ1-5, the complete variable domain reads SAVISQKPSRDICQRGTSLTIQCQVDSQVTMMFWYRQQPGQSLTLIATANQGSEATYESGFVIDKFPISRPNLTFSTLTVSNMSPEDSSIYLCSVGQGVQPQHFGDGTRLSIL.

This CDR3 reads CASSPTPHTGALMNTEAFF. The CDR3 DNA reads as TGCGCCAGCAGCCCTACACCTCATACAGGGGCGTTGATGAACACTGAAGCTTTCTTT. The rearrangement links TRBV5-1 to TRBJ1-1; 7 nucleotides line up with TRBD1. J gave up 0 bases and V 4 bases, and 18 bases lay outside the gene matches. This CDR3 region has 19 residues. CDR1 is SGHRS, CDR2 YFSETQ, per germline.

The chain uses TRBV5-1 and TRBJ1-4; the match to TRBD1 covers 7 bases. V was clipped by 1 base and J by 7 bases; unmatched bases: 4. The CDR3 runs to 14 residues. Germline V gives CDR1 SGHRS, CDR2 YFSETQ. CDR3: CASSLRQGSEKLFF. The CDR3, as DNA: TGCGCCAGCAGCTTGAGACAGGGAAGTGAAAAACTGTTTTTT.

The J gene is TRBJ2-1, the V gene TRBV7-6, with 10 bases identical to TRBD2. CDR1 is SGHVS, CDR2 FNYEAQ, per germline. CDR3 size: 17 residues. J lost 0 bases, V lost 6 bases, and 8 bases had no gene match. CDR3 loop: CASSNLLAGISYNEQFF. Here the CDR3 DNA reads TGTGCCAGCAGTAACCTACTAGCGGGGATCTCCTACAATGAGCAGTTCTTC.

The rearrangement joins TRBV6-5 to TRBJ2-1; D gene ambiguous. Deletions cut 0 bases from V and 4 bases from J, with 7 bases between. Germline values: CDR1 MNHEY, CDR2 SVGAGI. The CDR3 has 14 residues. The CDR3 DNA sequence: TGTGCCAGCAGTTACTCGTCCACTTACAATGAGCAGTTCTTC. Its translation: CASSYSSTYNEQFF.

The chain has TRBV7-9 and TRBJ2-6, with TRBD1 as a possible D gene (6 bases). CDR1 and CDR2 from the germline V gene are SEHNR and FQNEAQ (reference sequence). The ends were cut back, 2 bases at V and 0 bases at J, with 14 bases in the middle. This CDR3 region has 18 residues. The CDR3 nucleotides are TGTGCCAGCAGCTTACCGGGTGACAGGAACTCTGGGGCCAACGTCCTGACTTTC. Its translation: CASSLPGDRNSGANVLTF.

The V and J genes are TRBV12-3 or TRBV12-4 and TRBJ1-1; perhaps TRBD1 as D (5 bases). The CDR3 loop spans 13 amino acids. The ends were cut back, 1 base at V and 5 bases at J, with 8 bases in the middle. CDR3 protein: CASSLGGRTEAFF. In nucleotides, the CDR3 is TGTGCCAGCAGTTTAGGGGGCCGAACTGAAGCTTTCTTT.

The J gene is TRBJ2-6, the V gene TRBV19; tentatively, D is TRBD1 (7 bases). V shed 5 bases and J shed 1 base, with 27 bases lying between them. This CDR3 region has 21 residues. Germline CDR1 reads LNHDA; CDR2 reads SQIVND (reference sequence). DNA of the CDR3: TGTGCCAGTAGTCCTGTTGGAGGGGGCGGGTCTCACCGTTCTGGGGCCAACGTCCTGACTTTC. This encodes CASSPVGGGGSHRSGANVLTF.

The J gene is TRBJ1-1, the V gene TRBV28; 9 nucleotides line up with TRBD1. CDR1 and CDR2 from the germline V gene are MDHEN and SYDVKM. CDR3 length: 15 amino acids. J gave up 2 bases and V 5 bases, and 6 bases lay outside the gene matches. CDR3 sequence: CASSTWTGVNTEAFF. CDR3 DNA: TGTGCCAGCAGTACTTGGACAGGGGTAAACACTGAAGCTTTCTTT. Complete variable domain (other parts from reference TRBV28 and TRBJ1-1): DVKVTQSSRYLVKRTGEKVFLECVQDMDHENMFWYRQDPGLGLRLIYFSYDVKMKEKGDIPEGYSVSREKKERFSLILESASTNQTSMYLCASSTWTGVNTEAFFGQGTRLTVV.

This clone appeared a single time. The gene calls are TRBV14 and TRBJ2-7; weak D call: TRBD1 (6 bases). The CDR3 loop spans 14 amino acids. The germline gives CDR1 SGHDN, CDR2 FVKESK. Trimming shortened V by 2 bases and J by 10 bases, and 18 bases separated the two germline ends. CDR3 in amino acids: CASSQSLGLDSQYF. In nucleotides, the CDR3 is TGTGCCAGCAGCCAATCCCTGGGTTTGGACAGCCAGTACTTC.

The CDR3 DNA reads TGCGCCACCCGGGGAGGTTTAGGGATGCTGTACAATGAGCAGTTCTTC. It specifies CATRGGLGMLYNEQFF. The chain uses TRBV5-1 and TRBJ2-1; tentative D call: TRBD2 (6 bases). Germline-derived CDR1 and CDR2 are SGHRS and YFSETQ. The CDR3 is 16 residues long. The V gene lost 9 bases and the J gene lost 4 bases, with 23 bases spanning the gap.

The rearrangement uses TRBV19 and TRBJ2-2; weak D call: TRBD1 (6 bases). With 7 bases removed from V and 8 bases from J, the gap between germline ends came to 20 bases. CDR1 and CDR2 (germline): LNHDA, SQIVND (reference sequence). The CDR3 extends over 15 amino acids. CDR3 sequence reads: CASNQPGQVPGELFF. The CDR3 nucleotides read TGTGCCAGTAATCAACCGGGACAAGTACCAGGGGAGCTGTTTTTT. Supplemented by reference TRBV19 and TRBJ2-2, the full variable domain reads DGGITQSPKYLFRKEGQNVTLSCEQNLNHDAMYWYRQDPGQGLRLIYYSQIVNDFQKGDIAEGYSVSREKKESFPLTVTSAQKNPTAFYLCASNQPGQVPGELFFGEGSRLTVL.

This sequence joins TRBV18 and TRBJ2-2; tentatively, D is TRBD1 (7 bases). Trimming removed 3 bases from V and 3 bases from J, with 11 bases in between. From germline, CDR1 is KGHSH and CDR2 LQKENI. The CDR3 totals 15 residues. CDR3: CASSPGGTDTGELFF. The CDR3, as DNA: TGTGCCAGCTCACCTGGCGGGACAGACACCGGGGAGCTGTTTTTT.

J is TRBJ2-5 and V is TRBV6-5; D uncertain. Per germline, CDR1 MNHEY and CDR2 SVGAGI. The CDR3 runs to 14 residues. Trimming removed 5 bases from V and 4 bases from J, with 14 bases in between. The CDR3 DNA reads as TGTGCCAGCAGTCCCAGCCAGACTCGAGAGACCCAGTACTTC. Amino acids: CASSPSQTRETQYF.

This chain uses TRBV7-8 with TRBJ1-6; a possible D gene is TRBD1 (5 bases). Trimming left V 1 base short and J 0 bases short, with 13 bases between. Germline-derived CDR1 and CDR2 are SGHVS and FQNEAQ. This CDR3 region has 18 residues. CDR3 bases: TGTGCCAGCAGCTTAGAATGGGGCAGAAGCTCCTATAATTCACCCCTCCACTTT. Its protein is CASSLEWGRSSYNSPLHF.

CDR3 in DNA: TGCGCCACCTCCGACAGGGGTAACTATGGCTACACCTTC. Protein product: CATSDRGNYGYTF. The chain joins TRBV5-1 to TRBJ1-2; 8 positions agree with TRBD1. V lost 9 bases to trimming and J lost 1 base; unmatched junction nucleotides: 5. The CDR3 consists of 13 residues. Germline loops: CDR1 SGHRS, CDR2 YFSETQ.

The table lists this clone with a few counts. This chain links TRBV14 with TRBJ2-7; TRBD2 aligns across 10 bases. The germline CDR1 and CDR2 sequences are SGHDN and FVKESK. The V and J ends lost 2 bases and 4 bases, in that order; junction bases with no gene match: 17. The CDR3 covers 19 residues. CDR3 region: CASSQSSTWWGLARYEQYF. The CDR3 DNA reads TGTGCCAGCAGCCAATCGTCGACTTGGTGGGGACTAGCGAGGTACGAGCAGTACTTC.

This chain uses TRBV27 with TRBJ2-2, with a tentative D call TRBD1 (5 bases). The germline gives CDR1 MNHEY, CDR2 SMNVEV (reference sequence). Trimming took 2 bases from V and 6 from J, leaving 7 bases between them. The CDR3 contains 13 residues. CDR3 DNA: TGTGCCAGCAGTTTAGCAGGGCCCGGGGAGCTGTTTTTT. Amino acids: CASSLAGPGELFF.

This sequence joins TRBV18 and TRBJ2-7, with TRBD2 as a possible D gene (5 bases). The germline V gene has CDR1 KGHSH and CDR2 LQKENI. The germline V and J ends were trimmed by 6 bases and 0 bases, with 12 bases remaining between them. The CDR3 is 14 residues long. The chain's CDR3 is CASSPVGLSYEQYF. The CDR3 nucleotides are TGTGCCAGCTCGCCGGTCGGACTCTCCTACGAGCAGTACTTC.

This chain uses TRBV19 with TRBJ2-3, with 7 bases aligning to TRBD2. Per germline, CDR1 LNHDA and CDR2 SQIVND (reference sequence). The CDR3 runs 11 residues. With V trimmed by 4 bases and J by 13 bases, 5 bases remained unmatched. CDR3 coding DNA: TGTGCCAGTAGTACCCGACTAGCAAAGTATTTT. It is translated as CASSTRLAKYF.

Only one count was recorded for this clone. V is TRBV3-1 (or the pseudogene TRBV3-2) and J is TRBJ2-1, with D unclear. With 5 bases removed from V and 10 bases from J, the gap between germline ends came to 9 bases. Germline-derived CDR1 and CDR2 are LGHDT and YNNKEL (reference sequence). The CDR3 is 11 residues long. CDR3 coding DNA: TGTGCCAGCAGCATTCGACTGGAGCAGTTCTTC. It yields the protein CASSIRLEQFF.